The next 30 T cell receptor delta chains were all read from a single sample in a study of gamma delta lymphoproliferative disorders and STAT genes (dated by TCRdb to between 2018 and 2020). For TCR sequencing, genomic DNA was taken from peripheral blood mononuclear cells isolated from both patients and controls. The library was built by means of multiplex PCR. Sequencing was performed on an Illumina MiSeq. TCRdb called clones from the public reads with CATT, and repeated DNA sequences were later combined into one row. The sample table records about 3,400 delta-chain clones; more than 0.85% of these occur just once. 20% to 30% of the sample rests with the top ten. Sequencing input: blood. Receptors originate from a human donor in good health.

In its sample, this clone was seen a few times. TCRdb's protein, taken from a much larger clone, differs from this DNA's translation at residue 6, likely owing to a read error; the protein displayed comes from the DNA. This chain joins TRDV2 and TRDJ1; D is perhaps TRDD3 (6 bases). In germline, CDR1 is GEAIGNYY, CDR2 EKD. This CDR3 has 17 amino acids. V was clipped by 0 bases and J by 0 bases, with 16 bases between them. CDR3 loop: CACDTAWGPSDTDKLIF. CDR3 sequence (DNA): TGTGCCTGTGACACCGCCTGGGGACCCTCCGACACCGATAAACTCATCTTT.

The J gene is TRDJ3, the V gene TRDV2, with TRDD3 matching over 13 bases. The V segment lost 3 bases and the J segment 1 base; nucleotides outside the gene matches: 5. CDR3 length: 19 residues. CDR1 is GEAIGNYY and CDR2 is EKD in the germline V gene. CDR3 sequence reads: CACDSLLGDTSWDTRQMFF. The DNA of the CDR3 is TGTGCCTGTGACTCGCTACTGGGGGATACGTCCTGGGACACCCGACAGATGTTTTTC.

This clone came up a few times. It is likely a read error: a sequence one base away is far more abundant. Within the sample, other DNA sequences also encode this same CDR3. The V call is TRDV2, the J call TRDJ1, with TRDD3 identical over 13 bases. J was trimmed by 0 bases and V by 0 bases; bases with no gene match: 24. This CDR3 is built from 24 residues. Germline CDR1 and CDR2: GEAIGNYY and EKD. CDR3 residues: CACDTLGLRLGDTETDLYTDKLIF. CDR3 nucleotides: TGTGCCTGTGACACCTTGGGTCTTAGACTGGGGGATACGGAAACTGACCTGTACACCGATAAACTCATCTTT.

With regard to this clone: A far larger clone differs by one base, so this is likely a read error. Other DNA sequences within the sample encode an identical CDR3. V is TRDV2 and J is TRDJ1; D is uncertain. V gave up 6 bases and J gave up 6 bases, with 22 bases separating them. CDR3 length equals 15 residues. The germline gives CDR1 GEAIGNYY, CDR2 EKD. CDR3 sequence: CACSELGGESHKLIF. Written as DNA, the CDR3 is TGTGCCTGTTCTGAACTTGGAGGAGAAAGCCATAAACTCATCTTT.

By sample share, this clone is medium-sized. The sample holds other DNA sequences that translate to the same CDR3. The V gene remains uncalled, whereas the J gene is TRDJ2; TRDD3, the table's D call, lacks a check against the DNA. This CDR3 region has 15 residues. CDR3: CSGGYKRALTAQLFF. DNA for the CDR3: TGTTCAGGGGGATACAAGAGGGCCTTGACAGCACAACTCTTCTTT.

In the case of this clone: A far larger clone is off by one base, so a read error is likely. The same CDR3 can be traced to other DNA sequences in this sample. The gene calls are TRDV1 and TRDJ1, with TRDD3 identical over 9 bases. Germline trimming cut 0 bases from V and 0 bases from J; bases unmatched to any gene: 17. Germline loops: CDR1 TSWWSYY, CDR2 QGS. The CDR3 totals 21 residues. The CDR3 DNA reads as TGTGCTCTTGGGGAACTAGACTCCTACTGGGGGAAGACGAACGACACCGATAAACTCATCTTT. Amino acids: CALGELDSYWGKTNDTDKLIF.

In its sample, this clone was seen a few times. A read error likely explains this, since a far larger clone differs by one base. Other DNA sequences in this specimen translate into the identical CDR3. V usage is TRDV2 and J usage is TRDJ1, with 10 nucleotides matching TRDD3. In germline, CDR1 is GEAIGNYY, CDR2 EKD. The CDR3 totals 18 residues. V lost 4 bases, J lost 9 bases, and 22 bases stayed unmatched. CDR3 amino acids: CACDPVLGDTATKSQLIF. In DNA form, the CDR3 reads TGTGCCTGTGATCCCGTATTGGGGGATACTGCAACCAAATCACAACTCATCTTT.

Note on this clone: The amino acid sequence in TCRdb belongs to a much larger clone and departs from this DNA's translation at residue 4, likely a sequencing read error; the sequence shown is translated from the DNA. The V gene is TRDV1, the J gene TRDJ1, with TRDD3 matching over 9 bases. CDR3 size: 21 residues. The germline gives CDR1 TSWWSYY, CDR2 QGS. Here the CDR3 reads CALRELDSYWGKTNDTDKLIF. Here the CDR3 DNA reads TGTGCTCTTAGGGAACTAGATTCCTACTGGGGGAAGACGAACGACACCGATAAACTCATCTTT.

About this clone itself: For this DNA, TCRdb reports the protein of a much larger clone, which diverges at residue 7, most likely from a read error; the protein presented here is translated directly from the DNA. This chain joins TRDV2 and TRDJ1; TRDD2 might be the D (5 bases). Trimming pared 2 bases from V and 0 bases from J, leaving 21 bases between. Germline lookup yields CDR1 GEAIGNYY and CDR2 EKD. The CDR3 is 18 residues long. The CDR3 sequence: CACDILRDLPRNTDKLIF. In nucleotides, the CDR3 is TGTGCCTGTGACATACTGAGGGACCTACCGCGAAACACCGATAAACTCATCTTT.

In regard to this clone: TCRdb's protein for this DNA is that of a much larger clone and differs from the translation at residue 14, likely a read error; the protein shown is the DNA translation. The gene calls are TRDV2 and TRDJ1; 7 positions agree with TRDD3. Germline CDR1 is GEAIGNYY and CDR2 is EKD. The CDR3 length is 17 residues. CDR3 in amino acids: CACDGILGKEYTDILIF. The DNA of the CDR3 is TGTGCCTGTGATGGGATACTGGGGAAGGAGTACACCGATATACTCATCTTT.

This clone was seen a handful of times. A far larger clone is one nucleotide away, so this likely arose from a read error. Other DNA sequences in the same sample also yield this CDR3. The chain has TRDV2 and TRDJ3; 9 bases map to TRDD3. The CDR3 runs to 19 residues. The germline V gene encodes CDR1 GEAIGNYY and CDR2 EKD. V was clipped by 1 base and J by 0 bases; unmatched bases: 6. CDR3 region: CACDTVLGDSSWDTRQMFF. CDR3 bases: TGTGCCTGTGACACAGTATTGGGGGATAGCTCCTGGGACACCCGACAGATGTTTTTC.

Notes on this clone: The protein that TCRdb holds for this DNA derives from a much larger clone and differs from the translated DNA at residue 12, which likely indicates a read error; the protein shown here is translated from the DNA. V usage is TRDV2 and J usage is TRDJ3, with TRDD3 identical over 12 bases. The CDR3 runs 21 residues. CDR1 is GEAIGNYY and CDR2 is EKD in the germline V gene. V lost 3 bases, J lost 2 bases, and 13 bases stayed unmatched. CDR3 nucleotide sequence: TGTGCCTGTGACTTGGTTGAACTGGGGGATACTATGGCCTGGGACACCCGACAGATGTTTTTC. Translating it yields CACDLVELGDTMAWDTRQMFF.

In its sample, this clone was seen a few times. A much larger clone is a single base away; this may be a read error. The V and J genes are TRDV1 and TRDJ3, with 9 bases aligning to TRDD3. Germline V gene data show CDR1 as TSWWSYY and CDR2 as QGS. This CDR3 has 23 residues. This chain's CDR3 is CALRDQGLPSVLGESRDTRQMFF. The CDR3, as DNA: TGTGCTCTTAGGGACCAAGGCCTTCCATCTGTACTGGGGGAAAGCCGGGACACCCGACAGATGTTTTTC.

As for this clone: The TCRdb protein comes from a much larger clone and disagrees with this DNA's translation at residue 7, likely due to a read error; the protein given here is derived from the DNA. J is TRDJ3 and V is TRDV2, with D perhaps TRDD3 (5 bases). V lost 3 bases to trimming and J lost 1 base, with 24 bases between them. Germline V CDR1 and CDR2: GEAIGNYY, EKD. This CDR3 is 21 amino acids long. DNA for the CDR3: TGTGCCTGTGACTTTGCAGGCGTTGGGATCTTAACTTCCTGGGACACCCGACAGATGTTTTTC. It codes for CACDFAGVGILTSWDTRQMFF.

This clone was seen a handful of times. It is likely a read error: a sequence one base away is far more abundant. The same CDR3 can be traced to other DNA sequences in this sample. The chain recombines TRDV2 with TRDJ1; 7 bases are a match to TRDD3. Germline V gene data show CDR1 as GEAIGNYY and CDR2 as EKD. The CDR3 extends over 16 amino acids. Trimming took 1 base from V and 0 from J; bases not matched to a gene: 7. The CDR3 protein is CACDTVGDPYTDKLIF. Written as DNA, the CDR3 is TGTGCCTGTGACACTGTGGGGGACCCTTACACCGATAAACTCATCTTT.

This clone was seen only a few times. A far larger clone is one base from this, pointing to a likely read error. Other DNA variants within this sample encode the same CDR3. CDR3 DNA sequence: TGTGCCTGTGACTCCTTACTGGGGGATACTACTCCTATCGGCGATAAACTCATCTTT. Translation gives CACDSLLGDTTPIGDKLIF. This chain links TRDV2 with TRDJ1; 12 nucleotides align to TRDD3. The V gene's germline CDR1 is GEAIGNYY and CDR2 EKD. V dropped 3 bases and J dropped 4; count of bases not matched to a gene: 17. This CDR3 spans 19 amino acids.

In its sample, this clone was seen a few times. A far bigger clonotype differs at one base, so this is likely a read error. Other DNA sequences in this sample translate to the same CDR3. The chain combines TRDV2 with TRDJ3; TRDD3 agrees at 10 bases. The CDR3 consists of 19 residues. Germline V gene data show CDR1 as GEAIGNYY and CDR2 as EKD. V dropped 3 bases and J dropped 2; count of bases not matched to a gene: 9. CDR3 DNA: TGTGCCTGTGACGGTATGGGGGATACCCCAACCTGGGACACCCGACAGATGTTTTTC. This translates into CACDGMGDTPTWDTRQMFF.

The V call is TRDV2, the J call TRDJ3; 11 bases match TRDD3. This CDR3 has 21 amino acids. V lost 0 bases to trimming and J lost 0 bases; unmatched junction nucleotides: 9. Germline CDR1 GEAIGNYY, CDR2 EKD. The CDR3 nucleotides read TGTGCCTGTGACACCGTGGGGGATACGGGGCCGAGCTCCTGGGACACCCGACAGATGTTTTTC. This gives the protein CACDTVGDTGPSSWDTRQMFF.

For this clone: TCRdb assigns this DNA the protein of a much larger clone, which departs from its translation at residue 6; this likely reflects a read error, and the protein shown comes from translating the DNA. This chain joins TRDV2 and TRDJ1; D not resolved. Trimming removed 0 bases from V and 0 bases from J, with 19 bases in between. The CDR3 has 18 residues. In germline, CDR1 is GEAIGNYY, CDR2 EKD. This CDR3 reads CACDTIGTPKGNTDKLIF. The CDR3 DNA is TGTGCCTGTGACACCATTGGGACCCCCAAGGGCAACACCGATAAACTCATCTTT.

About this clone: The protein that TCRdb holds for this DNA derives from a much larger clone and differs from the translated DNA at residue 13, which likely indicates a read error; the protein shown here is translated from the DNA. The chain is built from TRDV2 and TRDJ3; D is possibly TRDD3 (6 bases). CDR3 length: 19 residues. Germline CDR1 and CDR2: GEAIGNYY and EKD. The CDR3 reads CACDSAGDRSSWNTRQMFF. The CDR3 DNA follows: TGTGCCTGTGACAGTGCTGGGGACCGAAGCTCCTGGAACACCCGACAGATGTTTTTC.

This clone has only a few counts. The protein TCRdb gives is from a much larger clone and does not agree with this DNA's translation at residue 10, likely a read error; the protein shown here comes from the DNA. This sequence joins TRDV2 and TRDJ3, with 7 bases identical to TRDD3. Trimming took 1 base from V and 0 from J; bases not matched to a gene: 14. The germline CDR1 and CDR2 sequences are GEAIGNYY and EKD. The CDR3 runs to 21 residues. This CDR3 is CACDTIAGDMRSSWDTRQMFF. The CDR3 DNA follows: TGTGCCTGTGACACAATAGCCGGGGATATGCGAAGCTCCTGGGACACCCGACAGATGTTTTTC.

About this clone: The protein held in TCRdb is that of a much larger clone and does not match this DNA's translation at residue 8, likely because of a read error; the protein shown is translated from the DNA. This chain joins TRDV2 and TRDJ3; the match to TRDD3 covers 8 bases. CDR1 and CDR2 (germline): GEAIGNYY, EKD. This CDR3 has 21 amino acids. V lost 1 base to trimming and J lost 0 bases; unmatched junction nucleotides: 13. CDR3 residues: CACDTIARDTRSSWDTRQMFF. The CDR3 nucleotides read TGTGCCTGTGACACAATAGCCAGGGATACGCGAAGCTCCTGGGACACCCGACAGATGTTTTTC.

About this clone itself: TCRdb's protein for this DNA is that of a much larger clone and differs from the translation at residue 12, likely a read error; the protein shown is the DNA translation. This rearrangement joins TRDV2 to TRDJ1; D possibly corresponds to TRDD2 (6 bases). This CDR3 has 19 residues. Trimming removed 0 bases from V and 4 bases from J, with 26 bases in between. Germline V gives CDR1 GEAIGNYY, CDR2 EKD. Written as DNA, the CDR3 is TGTGCCTGTGACACCGTCTCTCCTACGGTGGGGAATACACGCGATAAACTCATCTTT. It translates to CACDTVSPTVGNTRDKLIF.

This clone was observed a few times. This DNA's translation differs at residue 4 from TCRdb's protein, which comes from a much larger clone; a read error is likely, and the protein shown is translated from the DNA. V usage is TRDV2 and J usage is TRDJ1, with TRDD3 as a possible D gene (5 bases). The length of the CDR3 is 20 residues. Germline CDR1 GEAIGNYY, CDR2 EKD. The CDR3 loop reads CACGTLSDRSTGTYTDKLIF. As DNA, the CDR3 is TGTGCCTGTGGCACCCTTTCTGATAGGAGTACTGGAACCTACACCGATAAACTCATCTTT.

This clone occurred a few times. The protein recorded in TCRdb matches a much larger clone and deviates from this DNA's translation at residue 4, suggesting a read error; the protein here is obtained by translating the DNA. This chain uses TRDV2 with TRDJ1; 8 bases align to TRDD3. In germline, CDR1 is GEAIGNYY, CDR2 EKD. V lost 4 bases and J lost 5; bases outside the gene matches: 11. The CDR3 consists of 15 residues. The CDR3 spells CACESWGTPGDKLIF. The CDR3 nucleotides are TGTGCCTGTGAGTCCTGGGGGACCCCGGGGGATAAACTCATCTTT.

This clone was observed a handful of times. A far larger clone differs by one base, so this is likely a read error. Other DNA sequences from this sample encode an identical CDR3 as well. The CDR3 DNA reads TGTGCCTGTGACACGGCTGGGGGCCACTCCAGCTCCTGGGACACCCGTCAGATGTTTTTC. Translated, it gives CACDTAGGHSSSWDTRQMFF. The rearrangement links TRDV2 to TRDJ3, with 7 bases fitting TRDD3. The V gene's germline CDR1 is GEAIGNYY and CDR2 EKD. This CDR3 comprises 20 residues.

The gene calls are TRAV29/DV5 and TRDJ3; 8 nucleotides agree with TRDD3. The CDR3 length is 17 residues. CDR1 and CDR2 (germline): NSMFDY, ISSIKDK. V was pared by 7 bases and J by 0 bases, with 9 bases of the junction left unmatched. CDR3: CASHTGDTSWDTRQMFF. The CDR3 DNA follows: TGTGCATCTCATACTGGGGATACCTCCTGGGACACCCGACAGATGTTTTTC.

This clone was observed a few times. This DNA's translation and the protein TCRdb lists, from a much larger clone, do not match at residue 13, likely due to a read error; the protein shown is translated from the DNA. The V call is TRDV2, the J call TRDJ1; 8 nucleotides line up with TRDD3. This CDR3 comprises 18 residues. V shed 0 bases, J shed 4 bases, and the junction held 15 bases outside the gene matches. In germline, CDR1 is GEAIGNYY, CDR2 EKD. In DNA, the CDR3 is TGTGCCTGTGACACCGTATCACTGGGGGGACCCTACATCGATAAACTCATCTTT. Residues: CACDTVSLGGPYIDKLIF.

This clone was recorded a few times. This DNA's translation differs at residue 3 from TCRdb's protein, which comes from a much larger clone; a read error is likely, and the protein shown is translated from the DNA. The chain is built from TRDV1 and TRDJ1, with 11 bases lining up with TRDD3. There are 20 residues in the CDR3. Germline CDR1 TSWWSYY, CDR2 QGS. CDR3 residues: CARGDYLPVLGDKLPDKLIF. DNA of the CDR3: TGTGCTCGTGGGGATTACCTTCCTGTACTGGGGGATAAGTTACCCGATAAACTCATCTTT.

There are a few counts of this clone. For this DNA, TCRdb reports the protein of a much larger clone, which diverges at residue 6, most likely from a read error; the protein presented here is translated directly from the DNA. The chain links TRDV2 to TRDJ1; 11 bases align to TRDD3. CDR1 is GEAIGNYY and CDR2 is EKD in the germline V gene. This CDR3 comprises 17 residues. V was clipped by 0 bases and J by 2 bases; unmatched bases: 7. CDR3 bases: TGTGCCTGTGACACCATTGGGGGATACGCGGAGACCGATAAACTCATCTTT. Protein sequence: CACDTIGGYAETDKLIF.